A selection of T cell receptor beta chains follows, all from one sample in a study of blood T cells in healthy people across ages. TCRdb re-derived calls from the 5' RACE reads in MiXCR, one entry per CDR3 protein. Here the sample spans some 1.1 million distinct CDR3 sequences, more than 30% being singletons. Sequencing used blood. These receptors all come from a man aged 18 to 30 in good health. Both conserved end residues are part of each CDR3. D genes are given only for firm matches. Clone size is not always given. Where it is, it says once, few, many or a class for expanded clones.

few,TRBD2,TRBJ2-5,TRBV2,TGTGCCAGCAGTGCTATATTCATTACTAGCGGGGGGGACCAAGAGACCCAGTACTTC,CASSAIFITSGGDQETQYF
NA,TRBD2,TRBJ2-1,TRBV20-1,TGCAGTGCTAGAGATAGTAGCCAAGCGGGGAGAACCTACAATGAGCAGTTCTTC,CSARDSSQAGRTYNEQFF
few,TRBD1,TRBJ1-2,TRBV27,TGTGCCAGCAGCCAGGACAGGTCCTCTAACTATGGCTACACCTTC,CASSQDRSSNYGYTF
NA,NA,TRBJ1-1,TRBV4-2,TGTGCCAGCAGCCAAGATCCGAGGGCACCTAACACTGAAGCTTTCTTT,CASSQDPRAPNTEAFF
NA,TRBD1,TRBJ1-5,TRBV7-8,TGTGCCAGCAGCCCTTGGGACAGGGAACAGCCCCAGCATTTT,CASSPWDREQPQHF
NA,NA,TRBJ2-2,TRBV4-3,TGCGCCAGCAGCGGGGAGGCAGGGGACACCGGGGAGCTGTTTTTT,CASSGEAGDTGELFF
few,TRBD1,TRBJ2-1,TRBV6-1,TGTGCCAGCAGCCTCCGGGACAGTTACTACAATGAGCAGTTCTTC,CASSLRDSYYNEQFF
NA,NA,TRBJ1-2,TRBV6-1,TGTGCCAGCAGTGTTTTGTATCCGGGTCACTATGGCTACACCTTC,CASSVLYPGHYGYTF
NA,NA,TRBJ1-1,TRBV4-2,TGTGCCAGCAGCCAAGCGGGACCCCGTATTGACCAGTTGGTGAACACTGAAGCTTTCTTT,CASSQAGPRIDQLVNTEAFF
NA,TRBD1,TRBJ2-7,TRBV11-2,TGTGCCAGCAGCCTAAGTGGGACAGCCGACTACAATGAGCAGTACTTC,CASSLSGTADYNEQYF
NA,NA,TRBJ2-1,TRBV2,TGTGCCAGCAGTCCCGGGGGCGGTCATTCCTACAATGAGCAGTTCTTC,CASSPGGGHSYNEQFF
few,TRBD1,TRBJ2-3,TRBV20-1,TGCAGTGCGTGGGACAGGGCAGGGGTCACAGATACGCAGTATTTT,CSAWDRAGVTDTQYF
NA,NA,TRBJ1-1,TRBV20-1,TGCAGTGCCCCCGGGGTCAGCGAGGCTTTCTTT,CSAPGVSEAFF
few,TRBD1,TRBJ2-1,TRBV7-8,TGTGCCAGCAGTTTGAGACAGGGGTATCTGGGTGAGCAGTTCTTC,CASSLRQGYLGEQFF
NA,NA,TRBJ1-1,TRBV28,TGTGCCAGCAGTCCCCTCCGGCAGGGGATGAACACTGAAGCTTTCTTT,CASSPLRQGMNTEAFF
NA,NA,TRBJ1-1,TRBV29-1,TGCAGCGTCCAAGGAGGGGTTCACACTGAAGCTTTCTTT,CSVQGGVHTEAFF
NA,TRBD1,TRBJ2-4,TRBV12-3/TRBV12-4,TGTGCCAGCAGACCCTCGTGGGGACAGGACATTCAGTACTTC,CASRPSWGQDIQYF
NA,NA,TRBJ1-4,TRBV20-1,TGCAGTGCGATTTCCGGCAGACAGGATGAAAAACTGTTTTTT,CSAISGRQDEKLFF
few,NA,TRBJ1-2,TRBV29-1,TGCAGCGTTGACGAACAGGGAGAAGGGTATGGCTACACCTTC,CSVDEQGEGYGYTF
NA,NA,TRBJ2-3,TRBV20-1,TGCAGTGCTAGAGGCACAGAATATCTCCCAGATACGCAGTATTTT,CSARGTEYLPDTQYF
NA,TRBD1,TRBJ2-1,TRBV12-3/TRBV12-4,TGTGCCAGCAGCCAACAGGACAGGAACAATGAGCAGTTCTTC,CASSQQDRNNEQFF
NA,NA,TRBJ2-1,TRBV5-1,TGCGCCAGCAGGTGGACTGAGAGCTCCTACAATGAGCATTACTTC,CASRWTESSYNEHYF